This T cell receptor (beta chain) is from a study of blood T cell repertoires in COVID-19. Background on the study: The cDNA or gDNA used as material had been derived from T cells, B-cell-depleted T cells, or PBMCs.

Measured with immunoSEQ multiplex PCR; TCRdb has only the in-frame clones, and not every one. This sample has some 19,000 clones, with 70% to 90% found just once. Trimming stripped 7 bases from V and 7 bases from J, with 13 bases between. Germline-derived CDR1 and CDR2 are SNHLY and FYNNEI. This CDR3 comprises 13 residues. The chain recombines TRBV2 with TRBJ1-4; no clear D. Sequenced input: peripheral blood. The source is a man between 65 and 79 years old with acute or convalescent COVID-19. The CDR3 region has the DNA TGTGCCAGCACGCCCGGGTGGAGTGAAAAACTGTTTTTT. The encoded protein is CASTPGWSEKLFF.